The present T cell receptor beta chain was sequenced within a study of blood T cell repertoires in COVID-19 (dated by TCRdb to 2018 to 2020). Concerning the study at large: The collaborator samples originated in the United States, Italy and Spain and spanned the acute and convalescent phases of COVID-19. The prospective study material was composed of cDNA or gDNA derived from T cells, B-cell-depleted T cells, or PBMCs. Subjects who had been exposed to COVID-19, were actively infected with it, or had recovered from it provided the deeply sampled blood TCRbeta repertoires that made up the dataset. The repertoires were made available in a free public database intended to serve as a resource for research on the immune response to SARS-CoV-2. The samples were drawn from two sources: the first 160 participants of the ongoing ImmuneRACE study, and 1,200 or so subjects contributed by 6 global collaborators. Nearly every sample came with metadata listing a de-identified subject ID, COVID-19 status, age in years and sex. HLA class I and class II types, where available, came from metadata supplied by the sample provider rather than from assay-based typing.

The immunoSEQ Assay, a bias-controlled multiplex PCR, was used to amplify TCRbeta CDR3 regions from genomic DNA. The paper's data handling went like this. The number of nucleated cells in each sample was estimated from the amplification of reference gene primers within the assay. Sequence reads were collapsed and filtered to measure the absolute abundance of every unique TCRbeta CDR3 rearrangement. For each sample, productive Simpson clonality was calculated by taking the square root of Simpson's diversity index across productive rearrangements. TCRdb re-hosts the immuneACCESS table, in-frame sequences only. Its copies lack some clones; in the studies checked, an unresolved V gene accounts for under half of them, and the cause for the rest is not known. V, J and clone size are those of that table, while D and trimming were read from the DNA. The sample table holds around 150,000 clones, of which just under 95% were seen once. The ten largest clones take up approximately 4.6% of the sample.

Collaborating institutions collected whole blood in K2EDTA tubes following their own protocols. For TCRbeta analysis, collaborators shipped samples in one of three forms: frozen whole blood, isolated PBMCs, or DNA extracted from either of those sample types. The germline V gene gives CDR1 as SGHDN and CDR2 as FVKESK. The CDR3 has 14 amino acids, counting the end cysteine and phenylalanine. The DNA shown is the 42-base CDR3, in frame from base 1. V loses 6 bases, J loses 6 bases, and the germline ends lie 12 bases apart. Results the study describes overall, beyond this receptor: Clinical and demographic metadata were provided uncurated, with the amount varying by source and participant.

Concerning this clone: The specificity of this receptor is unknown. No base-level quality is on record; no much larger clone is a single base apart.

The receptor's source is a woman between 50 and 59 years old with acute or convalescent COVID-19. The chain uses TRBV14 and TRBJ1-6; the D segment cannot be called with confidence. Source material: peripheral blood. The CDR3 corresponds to CASSSRQSNSPLHF. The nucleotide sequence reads TGTGCCAGCAGTTCGCGGCAGAGTAATTCACCCCTCCACTTT.